The 18 T cell receptor beta chains given below trace back to one sample, sequenced in a study of shared clonotypes between healthy human individuals. Only in-frame clones appear in the TCRdb table, and some are missing; sequencing was by immunoSEQ multiplex PCR. The data show millions of clones, with about 95% seen just once and around 0.13% held by the top ten. Source material: naive CD4+ T cells sorted from blood. Subset of the sample: CD45RA+ positively selected. These receptors came from a man aged 18 to 30 in good health.

The chain is built from TRBV7-2 and TRBJ1-6; D possibly corresponds to TRBD1 (6 bases). This CDR3 contains 15 residues. CDR1 SGHTA and CDR2 FQGNSA come from the germline V gene. Trimming pared 2 bases from V and 9 bases from J, leaving 14 bases between. Here the CDR3 DNA reads TGTGCCAGCAGCTTACGGGGGCCGACAGGTTCACCCCTCCACTTT. It codes for CASSLRGPTGSPLHF. The variable domain in full, with the rest retrieved from reference TRBV7-2 and TRBJ1-6, is GAGVSQSPSNKVTEKGKDVELRCDPISGHTALYWYRQSLGQGLEFLIYFQGNSAPDKSGLPSDRFSAERTGGSVSTLTIQRTQQEDSAVYLCASSLRGPTGSPLHFGNGTRLTVT.

The chain employs TRBV9 and TRBJ2-3; 9 bases match TRBD1. This CDR3 has 14 amino acids. V shed 0 bases, J shed 8 bases, and the junction held 4 bases outside the gene matches. CDR1 SGDLS and CDR2 YYNGEE come from the germline V gene. The CDR3 region is CASSVATGGRTQYF. The CDR3 nucleotides are TGTGCCAGCAGCGTAGCGACAGGGGGTCGTACGCAGTATTTT.

V gene TRBV4-1 combines with J gene TRBJ1-5; D unclear. The V end lost 1 base, the J end lost 6 bases, and 10 bases lay between the germline ends. The CDR3 has 14 amino acids. Per germline, CDR1 MGHRA and CDR2 YSYEKL. In DNA form, the CDR3 reads TGCGCCAGCAGCCAAGTGCAGGAACCTCAGCCCCAGCATTTT. It specifies CASSQVQEPQPQHF.

This chain links TRBV5-1 with TRBJ2-1; maybe TRBD1 (7 bases). Trimming removed 3 bases at V and 6 bases at J, with 13 bases between. The CDR3 loop spans 14 amino acids. Germline lookup yields CDR1 SGHRS and CDR2 YFSETQ. The CDR3 DNA reads TGCGCCAGCAGCTCGCAGGGGGGTTTCAATGAGCAGTTCTTC. This sequence encodes CASSSQGGFNEQFF.

V is TRBV6-5 and J is TRBJ2-7; D gene ambiguous. Deletions cut 0 bases from V and 0 bases from J, with 9 bases between. CDR3 length: 15 amino acids. Germline CDR1 is MNHEY and CDR2 is SVGAGI. CDR3 bases: TGTGCCAGCAGTTACTCGGGCGGATACTCCTACGAGCAGTACTTC. It yields the protein CASSYSGGYSYEQYF.

The rearrangement joins TRBV30 to TRBJ2-5, with D possibly TRBD1 on 5 matching bases. Trimming cost V 2 bases and J 5 bases, with 12 bases left between them. The CDR3 contains 13 residues. Germline V CDR1 and CDR2: GTSNPN, SVGIG (reference sequence). This chain's CDR3 is CAWSQGILETQYF. In DNA form, the CDR3 reads TGTGCCTGGAGTCAGGGTATTTTGGAGACCCAGTACTTC.

The chain uses TRBV10-2 and TRBJ2-3, with 7 bases aligning to TRBD2. V was pared by 3 bases and J by 1 base, with 4 bases of the junction left unmatched. Germline V CDR1 and CDR2: WSHSY, SAAADI. The CDR3 loop spans 15 amino acids. This CDR3 is CASSDGGRGTDTQYF. The CDR3 coding sequence is TGCGCCAGCAGTGATGGCGGGAGAGGCACAGATACGCAGTATTTT.

The chain couples TRBV4-3 to TRBJ2-5; 9 nucleotides align to TRBD2. Trimming took 3 bases from V and 5 from J; bases not matched to a gene: 7. The CDR3 is 15 amino acids. Looked up from germline, CDR1 is LGHNA and CDR2 is YSLEER. CDR3 sequence reads: CASSHRISGSETQYF. For the CDR3, the DNA is TGCGCCAGCAGCCACCGAATTAGCGGGAGCGAGACCCAGTACTTC.

This chain links TRBV10-3 with TRBJ2-2; D unresolved. This CDR3 spans 12 amino acids. Trimming left V 0 bases short and J 6 bases short, with 2 bases between. Per germline, CDR1 ENHRY and CDR2 SYGVKD. The CDR3 loop reads CAISESPGELFF. As DNA, the CDR3 is TGTGCCATCAGTGAGTCTCCCGGGGAGCTGTTTTTT.

V gene TRBV30 combines with J gene TRBJ1-5; possibly TRBD1 for D (5 bases). Deletions cut 2 bases from V and 4 bases from J, with 15 bases between. Looked up from germline, CDR1 is GTSNPN and CDR2 is SVGIG (reference sequence). The CDR3 has 15 amino acids. CDR3 in DNA: TGTGCCTGGAGTACCGGGAGTGGGGGTAATCAGCCCCAGCATTTT. It is translated as CAWSTGSGGNQPQHF.

This chain's CDR3 is CASSTTGVIDTQYF. CDR3 nucleotide sequence: TGTGCCAGCAGTACGACAGGGGTCATAGATACGCAGTATTTT. The chain carries TRBV25-1 and TRBJ2-3; 8 nucleotides align to TRBD1. The length of the CDR3 is 14 residues. Germline V CDR1 and CDR2: MGHDK, SYGVNS. J gave up 5 bases and V 5 bases, and 6 bases lay outside the gene matches.

With regard to this clone: Different DNA sequences within this sample yield the same CDR3. The genes are TRBV11-2 and TRBJ2-7; 9 nucleotides line up with TRBD2. The V and J ends lost 3 bases and 4 bases, in that order; junction bases with no gene match: 1. Germline V gives CDR1 SGHAT, CDR2 FQNNGV. This CDR3 contains 13 residues. The CDR3 region is CASSFSGGYEQYF. The CDR3 DNA follows: TGTGCCAGCAGCTTTAGCGGGGGTTACGAGCAGTACTTC.

The V gene is TRBV19, the J gene TRBJ1-4, with D tentatively TRBD1 (6 bases). The germline V and J ends were trimmed by 7 bases and 7 bases, with 16 bases remaining between them. CDR1 is LNHDA, CDR2 SQIVND, per germline (reference sequence). This CDR3 has 14 residues. Written as DNA, the CDR3 is TGTGCCAGTATGGGGCAGGGGCTGGGTGAAAAACTGTTTTTT. Translating it yields CASMGQGLGEKLFF. The complete variable domain, with remaining parts taken from reference TRBV19 and TRBJ1-4, reads DGGITQSPKYLFRKEGQNVTLSCEQNLNHDAMYWYRQDPGQGLRLIYYSQIVNDFQKGDIAEGYSVSREKKESFPLTVTSAQKNPTAFYLCASMGQGLGEKLFFGSGTQLSVL.

On this clone: Additional DNA sequences in this sample encode the identical CDR3. CDR3 amino acids: CASSPRQGLNTEAFF. In DNA form, the CDR3 reads TGTGCCAGCAGCCCCCGACAGGGACTGAACACTGAAGCTTTCTTT. The chain employs TRBV7-9 and TRBJ1-1, with 7 bases identical to TRBD1. Germline CDR1 is SEHNR and CDR2 is FQNEAQ (reference sequence). The CDR3 is 15 residues long. J lost 0 bases, V lost 5 bases, and 6 bases had no gene match.

Here the CDR3 reads CASSLRTDYNSPLHF. For the CDR3, the DNA is TGCGCCAGCAGCCTACGGACAGATTATAATTCACCCCTCCACTTT. The chain has TRBV4-1 and TRBJ1-6, with D possibly TRBD1 on 6 matching bases. Germline V gives CDR1 MGHRA, CDR2 YSYEKL. The CDR3 totals 15 residues. With 4 bases removed from V and 4 bases from J, the gap between germline ends came to 11 bases.

The chain joins TRBV11-2 to TRBJ1-1; maybe TRBD1 (6 bases). V lost 6 bases and J 2 bases, leaving 19 bases between the germline ends. Germline lookup yields CDR1 SGHAT and CDR2 FQNNGV. The CDR3 contains 16 residues. Here the CDR3 DNA reads TGTGCCAGCAGTTATGAGGGGGGGACTCGTAACACTGAAGCTTTCTTT. Its protein product is CASSYEGGTRNTEAFF.

The CDR3 DNA is TGTGCCACCAGCAGAGATCTCGGTAGCCAAGAGACCCAGTACTTC. This gives the protein CATSRDLGSQETQYF. The chain has TRBV15 and TRBJ2-5, with D hard to call. Germline V gene sequence: CDR1 LNHNV, CDR2 YYDKDF (reference sequence). V lost 0 bases, J lost 1 base, and 9 bases lay in between. The CDR3 has 15 amino acids. Drawing the rest from reference TRBV15 and TRBJ2-5, the complete variable domain is DAMVIQNPRYQVTQFGKPVTLSCSQTLNHNVMYWYQQKSSQAPKLLFHYYDKDFNNEADTPDNFQSRRPNTSFCFLDIRSPGLGDTAMYLCATSRDLGSQETQYFGPGTRLLVL.

This chain links TRBV7-9 with TRBJ1-6; D is unresolved. The length of the CDR3 is 18 residues. Trimming took off 0 bases at V and 0 bases at J, with 12 bases between the two ends. CDR1 is SEHNR and CDR2 is FQNEAQ in the germline V gene (reference sequence). CDR3 in amino acids: CASSLALTVSSYNSPLHF. CDR3 bases: TGTGCCAGCAGCTTAGCCCTGACGGTGAGCTCCTATAATTCACCCCTCCACTTT.